This T cell receptor (beta chain) was identified in a study of blood T cell repertoires in COVID-19. Study-level information: T cells, B-cell-depleted T cells, or PBMCs provided the cDNA or gDNA that served as material.

The CDR3 has 13 residues. Germline values: CDR1 SQVTM, CDR2 ANQGSEA. V was cut by 7 bases and J by 3 bases, with 15 bases left in between. This clone was seen only a few times. Per the original methods: Reference gene primer amplification in the assay estimated nucleated cell counts. Measured with immunoSEQ multiplex PCR; TCRdb has only the in-frame clones, and not every one. V, J and clone size derive from that table, while D and trimming were established from the DNA sequence. The data show some 100,000 clones, about 90% seen once. Sequencing was carried out using peripheral blood. The origin of this receptor is a man in his thirties or forties in a cohort sampled during active COVID-19. V usage is TRBV29-1 and J usage is TRBJ1-2; D possibly corresponds to TRBD1 (6 bases). The CDR3 region is CSGLGGGDYGYTF. Here the CDR3 DNA reads TGCAGCGGTCTGGGAGGGGGGGACTATGGCTACACCTTC.